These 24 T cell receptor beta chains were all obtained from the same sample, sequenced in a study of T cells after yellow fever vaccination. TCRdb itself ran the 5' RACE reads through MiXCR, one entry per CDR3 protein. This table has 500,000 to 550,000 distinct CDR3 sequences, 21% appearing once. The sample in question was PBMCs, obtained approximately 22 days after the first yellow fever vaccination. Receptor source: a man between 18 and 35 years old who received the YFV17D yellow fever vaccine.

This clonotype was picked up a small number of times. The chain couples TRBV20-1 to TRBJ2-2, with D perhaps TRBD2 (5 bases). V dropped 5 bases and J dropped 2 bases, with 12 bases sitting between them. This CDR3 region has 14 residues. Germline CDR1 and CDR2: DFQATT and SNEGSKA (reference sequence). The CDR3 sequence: CSAPRESNTGELFF. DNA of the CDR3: TGCAGTGCTCCAAGGGAGAGCAACACCGGGGAGCTGTTTTTT.

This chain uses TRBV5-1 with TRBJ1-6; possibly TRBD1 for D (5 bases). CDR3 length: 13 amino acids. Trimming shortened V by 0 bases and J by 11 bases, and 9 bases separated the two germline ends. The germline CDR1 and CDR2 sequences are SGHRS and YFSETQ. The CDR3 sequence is CASSLDGGAPLHF. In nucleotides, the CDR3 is TGCGCCAGCAGCTTGGATGGGGGGGCACCCCTCCACTTT.

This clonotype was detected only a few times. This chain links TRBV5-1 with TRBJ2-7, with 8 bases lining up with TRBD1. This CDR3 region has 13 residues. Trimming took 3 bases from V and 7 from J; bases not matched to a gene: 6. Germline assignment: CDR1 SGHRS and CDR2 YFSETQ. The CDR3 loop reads CASSSGQGSEQYV. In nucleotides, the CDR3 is TGCGCCAGCAGCTCCGGACAGGGAAGTGAGCAGTACGTC.

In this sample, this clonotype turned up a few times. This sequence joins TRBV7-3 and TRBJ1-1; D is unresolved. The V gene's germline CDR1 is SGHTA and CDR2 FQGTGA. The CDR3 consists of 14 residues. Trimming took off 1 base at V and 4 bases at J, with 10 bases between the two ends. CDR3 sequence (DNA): TGTGCCAGCAGCTTAAACGGTGGCGGCACTGAAGCTTTCTTT. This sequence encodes CASSLNGGGTEAFF.

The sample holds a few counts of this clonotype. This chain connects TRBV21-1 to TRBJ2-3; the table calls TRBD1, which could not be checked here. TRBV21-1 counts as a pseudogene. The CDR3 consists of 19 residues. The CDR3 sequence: CASSNGPGRAQGSNDTQYF. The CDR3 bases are TGTGCCAGCAGCAATGGCCCGGGCCGGGCCCAGGGTTCTAATGATACGCAGTATTTT.

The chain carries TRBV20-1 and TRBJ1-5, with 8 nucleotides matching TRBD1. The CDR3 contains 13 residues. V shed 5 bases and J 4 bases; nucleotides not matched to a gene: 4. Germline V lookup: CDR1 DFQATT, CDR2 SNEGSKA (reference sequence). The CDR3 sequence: CSASQGENQPQHF. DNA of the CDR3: TGCAGTGCTTCACAGGGGGAAAATCAGCCCCAGCATTTT.

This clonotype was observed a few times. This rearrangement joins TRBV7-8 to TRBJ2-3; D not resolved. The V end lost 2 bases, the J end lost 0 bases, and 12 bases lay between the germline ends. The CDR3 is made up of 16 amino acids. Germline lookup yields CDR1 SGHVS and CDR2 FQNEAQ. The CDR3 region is CASSLYRDSSTDTQYF. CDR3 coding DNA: TGTGCCAGCAGCTTATACCGAGATTCGAGCACAGATACGCAGTATTTT.

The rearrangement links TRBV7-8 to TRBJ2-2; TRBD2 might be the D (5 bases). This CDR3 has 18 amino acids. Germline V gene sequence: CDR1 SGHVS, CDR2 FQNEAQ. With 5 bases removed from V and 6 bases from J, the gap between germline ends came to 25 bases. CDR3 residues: CASSDTIRSALGAGELFF. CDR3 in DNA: TGTGCCAGCAGCGATACTATCCGGTCGGCCCTGGGAGCCGGGGAGCTGTTTTTT. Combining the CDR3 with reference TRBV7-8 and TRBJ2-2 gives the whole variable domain GAGVSQSPRYKVAKRGQDVALRCDPISGHVSLFWYQQALGQGPEFLTYFQNEAQLDKSGLPSDRFFAERPEGSVSTLKIQRTQQEDSAVYLCASSDTIRSALGAGELFFGEGSRLTVL.

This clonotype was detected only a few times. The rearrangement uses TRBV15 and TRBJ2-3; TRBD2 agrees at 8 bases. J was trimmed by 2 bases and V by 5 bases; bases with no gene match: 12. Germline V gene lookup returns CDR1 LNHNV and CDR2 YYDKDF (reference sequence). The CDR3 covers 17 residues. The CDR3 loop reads CATSAPKGAGDTDTQYF. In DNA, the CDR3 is TGTGCCACCAGCGCCCCCAAGGGAGCGGGGGACACAGATACGCAGTATTTT.

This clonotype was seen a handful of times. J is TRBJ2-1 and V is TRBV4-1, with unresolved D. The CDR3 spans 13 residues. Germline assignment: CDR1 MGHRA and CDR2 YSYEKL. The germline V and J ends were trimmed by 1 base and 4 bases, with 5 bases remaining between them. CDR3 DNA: TGCGCCAGCAGCCAAGGCGGATACAATGAGCAGTTCTTC. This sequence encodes CASSQGGYNEQFF.

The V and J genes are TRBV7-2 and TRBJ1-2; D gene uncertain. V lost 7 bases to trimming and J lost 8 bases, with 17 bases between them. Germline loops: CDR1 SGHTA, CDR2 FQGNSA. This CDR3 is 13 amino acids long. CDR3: CASTKDRREGYTF. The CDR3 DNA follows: TGTGCCAGCACCAAAGACCGGAGGGAGGGCTACACCTTC.

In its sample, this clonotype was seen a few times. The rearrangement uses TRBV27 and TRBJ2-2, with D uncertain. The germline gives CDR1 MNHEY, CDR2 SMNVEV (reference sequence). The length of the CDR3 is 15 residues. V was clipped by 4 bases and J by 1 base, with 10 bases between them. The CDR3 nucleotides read TGTGCCAGCAGTTCCCCTATCTTGAACACCGGGGAGCTGTTTTTT. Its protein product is CASSSPILNTGELFF.

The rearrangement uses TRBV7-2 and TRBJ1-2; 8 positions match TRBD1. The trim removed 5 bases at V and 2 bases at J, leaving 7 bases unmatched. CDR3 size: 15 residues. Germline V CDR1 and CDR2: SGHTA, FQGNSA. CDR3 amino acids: CASSPTGVTNYGYTF. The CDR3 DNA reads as TGTGCCAGCAGCCCGACAGGGGTGACGAACTATGGCTACACCTTC.

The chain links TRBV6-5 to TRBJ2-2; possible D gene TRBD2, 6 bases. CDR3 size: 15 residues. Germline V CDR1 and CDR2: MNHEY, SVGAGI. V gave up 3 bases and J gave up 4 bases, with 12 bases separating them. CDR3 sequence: CASSYGTSSTGELFF. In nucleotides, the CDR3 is TGTGCCAGCAGTTATGGGACTTCCAGCACCGGGGAGCTGTTTTTT.

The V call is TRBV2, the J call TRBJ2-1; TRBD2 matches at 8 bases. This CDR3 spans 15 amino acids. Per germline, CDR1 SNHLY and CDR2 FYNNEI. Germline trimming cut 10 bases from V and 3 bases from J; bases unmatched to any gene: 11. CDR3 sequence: CAIAGTRGHYNEQFF. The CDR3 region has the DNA TGTGCCATAGCCGGGACTAGGGGTCACTACAATGAGCAGTTCTTC.

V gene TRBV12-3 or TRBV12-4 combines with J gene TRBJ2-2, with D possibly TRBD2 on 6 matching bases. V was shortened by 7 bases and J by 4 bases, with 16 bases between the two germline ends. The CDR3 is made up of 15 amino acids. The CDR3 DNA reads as TGTGCCAGCACCTCAAGGGAGGTTCTCACCGGGGAGCTGTTTTTT. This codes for CASTSREVLTGELFF.

The DNA for the CDR3 is TGCGCCAGCAGCCATATACCCCCAACGAGAGTCAACGCTAACTATGGCTACACCTTC. This translates into CASSHIPPTRVNANYGYTF. The chain uses TRBV4-3 and TRBJ1-2; D remains unclear. The CDR3 contains 19 residues. V shed 3 bases and J shed 0 bases, with 23 bases lying between them. Germline V CDR1 and CDR2: LGHNA, YSLEER.

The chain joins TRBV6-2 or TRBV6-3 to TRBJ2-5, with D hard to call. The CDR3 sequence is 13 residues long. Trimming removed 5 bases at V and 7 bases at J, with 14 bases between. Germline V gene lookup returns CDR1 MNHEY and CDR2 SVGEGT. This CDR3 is CASSPPGVGTQYF. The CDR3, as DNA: TGTGCCAGCAGTCCGCCCGGAGTCGGGACCCAGTACTTC.

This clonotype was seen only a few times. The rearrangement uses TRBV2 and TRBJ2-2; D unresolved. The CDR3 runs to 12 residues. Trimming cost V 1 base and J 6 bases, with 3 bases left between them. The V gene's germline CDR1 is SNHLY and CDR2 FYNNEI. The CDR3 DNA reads TGTGCCAGCAGTGAAGGCCCCGGGGAGCTGTTTTTT. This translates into CASSEGPGELFF.

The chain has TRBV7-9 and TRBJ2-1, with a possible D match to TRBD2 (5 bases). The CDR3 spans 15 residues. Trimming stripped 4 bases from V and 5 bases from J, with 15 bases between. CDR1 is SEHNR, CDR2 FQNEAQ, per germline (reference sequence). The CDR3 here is CASSSSTRRDNEQFF. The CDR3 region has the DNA TGTGCCAGCAGCTCAAGTACTAGGAGAGACAATGAGCAGTTCTTC.

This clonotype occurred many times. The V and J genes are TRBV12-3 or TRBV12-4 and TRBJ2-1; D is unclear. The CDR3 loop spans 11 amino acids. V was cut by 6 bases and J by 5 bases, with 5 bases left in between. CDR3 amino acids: CASSTDNEQFF. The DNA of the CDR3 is TGTGCCAGCAGCACCGACAATGAGCAGTTCTTC.

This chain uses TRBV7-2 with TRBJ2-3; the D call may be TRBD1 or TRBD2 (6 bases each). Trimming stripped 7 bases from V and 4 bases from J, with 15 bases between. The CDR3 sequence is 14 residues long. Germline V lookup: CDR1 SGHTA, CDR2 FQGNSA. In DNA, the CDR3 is TGTGCCAGCACCCGGGGGCGGATAGCAGATACGCAGTATTTT. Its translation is CASTRGRIADTQYF.

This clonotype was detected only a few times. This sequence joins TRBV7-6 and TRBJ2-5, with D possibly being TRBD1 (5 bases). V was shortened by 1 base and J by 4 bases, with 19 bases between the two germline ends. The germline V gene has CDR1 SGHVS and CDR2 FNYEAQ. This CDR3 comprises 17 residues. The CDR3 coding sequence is TGTGCCAGCAGCTTAGGGGATTTAGGGGCAGGAATAGAGACCCAGTACTTC. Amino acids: CASSLGDLGAGIETQYF.

CDR3 amino acids: CSVTGGREWETQYF. The DNA of the CDR3 is TGCAGCGTGACGGGGGGCAGGGAGTGGGAGACCCAGTACTTC. The chain has TRBV29-1 and TRBJ2-5; D may be TRBD2 (7 bases). The CDR3 extends over 14 amino acids. Germline CDR1 reads SQVTM; CDR2 reads ANQGSEA. Trimming took 6 bases from V and 5 from J, leaving 19 bases between them.